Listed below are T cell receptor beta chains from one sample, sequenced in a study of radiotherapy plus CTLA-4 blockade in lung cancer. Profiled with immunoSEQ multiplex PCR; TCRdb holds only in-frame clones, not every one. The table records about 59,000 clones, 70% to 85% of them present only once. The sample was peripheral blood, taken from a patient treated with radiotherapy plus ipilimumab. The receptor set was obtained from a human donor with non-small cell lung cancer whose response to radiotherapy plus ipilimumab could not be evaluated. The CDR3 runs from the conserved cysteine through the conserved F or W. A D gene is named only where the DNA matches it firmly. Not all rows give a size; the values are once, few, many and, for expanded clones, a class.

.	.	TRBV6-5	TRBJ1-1	TGTGCCACCATATGGGGAGGCACTGAAGCTTTCTTT	CATIWGGTEAFF
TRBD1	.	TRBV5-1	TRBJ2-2	TGCGCCAGCAGCTTGGATCCACAGGGGAGCACCGGGGAGCTGTTTTTT	CASSLDPQGSTGELFF
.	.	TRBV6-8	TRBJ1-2	TGTGCCAGCAGCCAAGACGGGGGTAACTATGGCTACACCTTC	CASSQDGGNYGYTF
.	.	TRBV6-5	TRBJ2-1	TGTGCCAGTGCTCCGTGGGGGGATCAGTACAATGAGCAGTTCTTC	CASAPWGDQYNEQFF
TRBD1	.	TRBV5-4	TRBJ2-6	TGTGCCAGCAGCTTTGGACAGGGGGCCGGGAACTCTGGGGCCAACGTCCTGACTTTC	CASSFGQGAGNSGANVLTF
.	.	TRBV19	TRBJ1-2	TGTGCCAGTGAGGCAGGGGCTGGCTACACCTTC	CASEAGAGYTF
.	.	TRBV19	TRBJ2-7	TGTGCCAGTAGTACTTTGGACACCACTACTGAGCAGTACTTC	CASSTLDTTTEQYF
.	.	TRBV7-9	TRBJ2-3	TGTGCCAGCAGCTTAGCCCCAGGGGGGAGCACAGATACGCAGTATTTT	CASSLAPGGSTDTQYF
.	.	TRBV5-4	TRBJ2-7	TGTGCCAGCAGCCTCCAGGACTACGAGCAGTACTTC	CASSLQDYEQYF
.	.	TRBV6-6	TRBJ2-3	TGTGCCAGCAGCAGGAGGACTGTCCAAGATACGCAGTATTTT	CASSRRTVQDTQYF
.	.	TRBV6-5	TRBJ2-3	TGTGCCAGCAGTTACAGGTCACACAGGGATACGCAGTATTTT	CASSYRSHRDTQYF
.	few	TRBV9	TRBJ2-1	TGTGCCAGCAGCCCCCCGGGTCGGCCTCTAAATGAGCAGTTCTTC	CASSPPGRPLNEQFF
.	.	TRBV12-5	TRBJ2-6	TGTGCTAGTGGTTTGGGGGACTGGGGGAAGAGGCTCAGGTCTGGGGCCAACGTCCTGACTTTC	CASGLGDWGKRLRSGANVLTF
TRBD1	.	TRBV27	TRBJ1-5	TGTGCCAGCAGATTCTCTACAGGGGGCAATCAGCCCCAGCATTTT	CASRFSTGGNQPQHF
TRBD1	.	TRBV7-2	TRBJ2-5	TGTGCCAGCAGCAGGGGGCGGGAGACCCAGTACTTC	CASSRGRETQYF
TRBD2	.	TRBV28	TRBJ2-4	TGTGCCAGCAGTTCCCGCGGGAGGTCGAACATTCAGTACTTC	CASSSRGRSNIQYF
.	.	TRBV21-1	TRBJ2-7	TGTGCCTGCTCGGACGAGCAGTACTTC	CACSDEQYF
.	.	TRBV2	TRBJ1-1	TGTGCCAGCAGGCTACAGGTGAACACTGAAGCTTTCTTT	CASRLQVNTEAFF
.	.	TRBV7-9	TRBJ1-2	TGTGCCAGCATCGGCGTGGAGCGACTTAACTATGGCTACACCTTC	CASIGVERLNYGYTF
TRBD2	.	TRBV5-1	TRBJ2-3	TGCGCCAGCAGCTTGGAAACTAGCGGGAGGGCCAATACGCAGTATTTT	CASSLETSGRANTQYF
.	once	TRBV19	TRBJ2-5	TGTGCCAGTAGTGCCGACAGTATCAGGGAGACCCAGTACTTC	CASSADSIRETQYF
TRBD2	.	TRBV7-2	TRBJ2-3	TGTGCCAGCAGCTTAAGGCGGGGGGGCCGGACAGATACGCAGTATTTT	CASSLRRGGRTDTQYF
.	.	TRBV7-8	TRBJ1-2	TGTGCCAGCAGCTTAATCACGGGCGGGGGGCGAGGCTACACCTTC	CASSLITGGGRGYTF
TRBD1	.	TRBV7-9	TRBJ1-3	TGTGCCAGCAGCGCACAGGGGGCTGGAAACACCATATATTTT	CASSAQGAGNTIYF
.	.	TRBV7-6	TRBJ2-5	TGTGCCAGCAGCCCTTCTTCTCCTGGAACGGGAGAGACCCAGTACTTC	CASSPSSPGTGETQYF
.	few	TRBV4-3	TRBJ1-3	TGCGCCAGCAGCCCGTCGAGCTCTGGAAACACCATATATTTT	CASSPSSSGNTIYF